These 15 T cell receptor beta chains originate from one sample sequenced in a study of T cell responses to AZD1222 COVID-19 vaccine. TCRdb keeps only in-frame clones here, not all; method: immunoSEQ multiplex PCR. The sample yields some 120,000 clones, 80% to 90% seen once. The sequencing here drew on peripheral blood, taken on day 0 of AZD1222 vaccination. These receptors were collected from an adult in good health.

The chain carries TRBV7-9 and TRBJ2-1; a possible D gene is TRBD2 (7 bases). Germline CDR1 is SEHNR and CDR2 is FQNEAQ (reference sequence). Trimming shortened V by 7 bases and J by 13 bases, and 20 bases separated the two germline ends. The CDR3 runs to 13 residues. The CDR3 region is CASTPWGGSGQFF. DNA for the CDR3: TGTGCCAGCACCCCTTGGGGGGGCTCGGGACAGTTCTTC.

For the CDR3, the DNA is TGTGCCAGCAGCCGGGACAGTACTCCCAACTATGGCTACACCTTC. Protein product: CASSRDSTPNYGYTF. The V and J genes are TRBV7-2 and TRBJ1-2; TRBD1 matches at 7 bases. Germline CDR1 SGHTA, CDR2 FQGNSA. V shed 5 bases and J 2 bases; nucleotides not matched to a gene: 8. This CDR3 is built from 15 residues.

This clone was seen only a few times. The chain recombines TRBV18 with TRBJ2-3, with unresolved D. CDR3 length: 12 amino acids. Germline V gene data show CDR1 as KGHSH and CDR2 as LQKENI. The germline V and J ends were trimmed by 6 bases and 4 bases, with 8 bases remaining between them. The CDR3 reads CASSPTPDTQYF. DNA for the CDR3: TGTGCCAGCTCCCCCACCCCAGATACGCAGTATTTT.

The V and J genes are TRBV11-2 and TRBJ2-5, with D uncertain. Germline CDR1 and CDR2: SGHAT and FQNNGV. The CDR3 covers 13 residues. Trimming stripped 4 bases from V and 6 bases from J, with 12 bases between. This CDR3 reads CASSSPTFKTQYF. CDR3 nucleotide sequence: TGTGCCAGCAGCTCCCCGACATTCAAGACCCAGTACTTC.

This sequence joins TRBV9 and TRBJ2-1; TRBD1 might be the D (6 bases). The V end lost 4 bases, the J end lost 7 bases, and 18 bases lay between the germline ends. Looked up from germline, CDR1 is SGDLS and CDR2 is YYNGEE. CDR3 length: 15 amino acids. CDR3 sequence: CASSRGHMIGNEQFF. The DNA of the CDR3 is TGTGCCAGCAGCAGGGGACATATGATCGGGAATGAGCAGTTCTTC.

The CDR3 DNA follows: TGTGCCAGCAGCCCTACCTCTGGGATCTACGAGCAGTACTTC. Protein sequence: CASSPTSGIYEQYF. The rearrangement links TRBV7-2 to TRBJ2-7; D not resolved. This CDR3 has 14 residues. From germline, CDR1 is SGHTA and CDR2 FQGNSA. V gave up 5 bases and J gave up 3 bases, with 14 bases separating them.

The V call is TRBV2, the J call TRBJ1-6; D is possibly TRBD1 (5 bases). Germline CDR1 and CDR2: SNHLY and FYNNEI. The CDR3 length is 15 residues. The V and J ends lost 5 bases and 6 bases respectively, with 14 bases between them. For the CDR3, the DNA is TGTGCCAGCAGTTCCGGGACGCTTTCTAATTCACCCCTCCACTTT. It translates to CASSSGTLSNSPLHF.

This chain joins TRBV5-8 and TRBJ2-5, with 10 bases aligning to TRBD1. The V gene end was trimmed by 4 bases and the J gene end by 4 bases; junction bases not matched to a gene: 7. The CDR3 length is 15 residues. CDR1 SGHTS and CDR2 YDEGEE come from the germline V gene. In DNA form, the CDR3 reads TGTGCCAGCAGCCACAACGGACAGGGGGGAGAGACCCAGTACTTC. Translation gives CASSHNGQGGETQYF.

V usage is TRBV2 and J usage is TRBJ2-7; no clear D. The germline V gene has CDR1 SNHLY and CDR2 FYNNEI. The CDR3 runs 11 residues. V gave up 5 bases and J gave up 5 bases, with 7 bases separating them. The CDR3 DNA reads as TGTGCCAGCAGTCCCTATCACGAGCAGTACTTC. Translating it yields CASSPYHEQYF.

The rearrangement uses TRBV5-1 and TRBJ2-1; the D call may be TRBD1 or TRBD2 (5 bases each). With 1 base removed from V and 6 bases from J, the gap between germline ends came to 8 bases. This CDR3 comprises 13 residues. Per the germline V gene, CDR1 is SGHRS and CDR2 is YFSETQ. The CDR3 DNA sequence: TGCGCCAGCAGCTTGCCAGGGAGCAATGAGCAGTTCTTC. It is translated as CASSLPGSNEQFF.

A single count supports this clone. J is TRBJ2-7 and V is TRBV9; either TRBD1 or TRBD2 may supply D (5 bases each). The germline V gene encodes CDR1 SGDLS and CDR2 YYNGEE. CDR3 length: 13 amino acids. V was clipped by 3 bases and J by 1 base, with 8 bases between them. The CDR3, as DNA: TGTGCCAGCAGCGGGGGGTTATCCTACGAGCAGTACTTC. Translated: CASSGGLSYEQYF.

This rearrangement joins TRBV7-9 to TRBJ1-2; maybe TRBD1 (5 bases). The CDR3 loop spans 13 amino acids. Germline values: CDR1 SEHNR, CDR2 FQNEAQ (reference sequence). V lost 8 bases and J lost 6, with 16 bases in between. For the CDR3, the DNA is TGTGCCAGCGGCGTTGGGACCCCGCATGGCTACACCTTC. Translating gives CASGVGTPHGYTF.

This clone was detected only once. Here the CDR3 DNA reads TGTGCCAGCAGCCAAGATCTGATAAAAAGTAACTATGGCTACACCTTC. It encodes CASSQDLIKSNYGYTF. V gene TRBV4-2 combines with J gene TRBJ1-2, with no clear D. V shed 0 bases and J shed 1 base, with 12 bases lying between them. The germline V gene has CDR1 LGHNA and CDR2 YNFKEQ. The CDR3 length is 16 residues.

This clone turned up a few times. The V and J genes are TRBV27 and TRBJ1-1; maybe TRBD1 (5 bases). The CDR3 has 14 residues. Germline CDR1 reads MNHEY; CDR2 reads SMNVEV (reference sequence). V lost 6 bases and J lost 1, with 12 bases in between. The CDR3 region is CASRSGTANTEAFF. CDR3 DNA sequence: TGTGCCAGCAGATCAGGGACCGCGAACACTGAAGCTTTCTTT.

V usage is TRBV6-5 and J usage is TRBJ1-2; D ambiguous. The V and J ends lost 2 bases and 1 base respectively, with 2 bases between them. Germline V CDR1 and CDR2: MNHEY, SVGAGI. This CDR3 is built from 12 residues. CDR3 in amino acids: CASSYNNYGYTF. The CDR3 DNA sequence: TGTGCCAGCAGTTACAATAACTATGGCTACACCTTC.